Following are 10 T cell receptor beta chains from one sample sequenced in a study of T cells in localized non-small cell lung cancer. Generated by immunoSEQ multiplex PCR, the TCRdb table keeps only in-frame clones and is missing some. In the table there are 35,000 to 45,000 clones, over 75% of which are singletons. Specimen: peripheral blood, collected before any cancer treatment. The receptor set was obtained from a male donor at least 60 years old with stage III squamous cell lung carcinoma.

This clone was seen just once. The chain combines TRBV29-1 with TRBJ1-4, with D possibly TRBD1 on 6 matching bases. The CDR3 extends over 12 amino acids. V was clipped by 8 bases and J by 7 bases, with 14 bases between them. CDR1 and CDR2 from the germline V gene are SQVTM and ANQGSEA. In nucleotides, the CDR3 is TGCAGCTTTGCGGGGGGCAGTGAAAAACTGTTTTTT. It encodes CSFAGGSEKLFF.

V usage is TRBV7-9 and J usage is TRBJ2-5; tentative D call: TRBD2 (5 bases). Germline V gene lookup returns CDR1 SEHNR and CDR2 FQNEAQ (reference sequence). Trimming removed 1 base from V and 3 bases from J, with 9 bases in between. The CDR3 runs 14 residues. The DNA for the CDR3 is TGTGCCAGCAGCTTAGGGACCGGGAAAGAGACCCAGTACTTC. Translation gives CASSLGTGKETQYF.

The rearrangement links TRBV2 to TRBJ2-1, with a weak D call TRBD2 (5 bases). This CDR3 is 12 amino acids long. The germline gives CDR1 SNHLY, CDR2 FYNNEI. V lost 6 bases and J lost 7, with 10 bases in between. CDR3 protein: CASRRAVNEQFF. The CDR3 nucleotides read TGTGCCAGCAGGCGAGCGGTTAATGAGCAGTTCTTC.

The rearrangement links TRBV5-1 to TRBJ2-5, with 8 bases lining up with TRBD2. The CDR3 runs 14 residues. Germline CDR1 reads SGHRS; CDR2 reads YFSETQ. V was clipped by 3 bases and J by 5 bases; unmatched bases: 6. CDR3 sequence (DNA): TGCGCCAGCAGCTCCGGACTAGCCACTGAGACCCAGTACTTC. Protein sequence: CASSSGLATETQYF.

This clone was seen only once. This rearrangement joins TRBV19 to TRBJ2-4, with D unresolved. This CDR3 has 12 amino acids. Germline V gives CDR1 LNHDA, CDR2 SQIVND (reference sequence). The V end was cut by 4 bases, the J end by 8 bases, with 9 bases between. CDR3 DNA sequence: TGTGCCAGTAGTAGTGGGGTGTACATTCAGTACTTC. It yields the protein CASSSGVYIQYF.

CDR3 region: CASSLTGKNEKLFF. CDR3 coding DNA: TGTGCCAGCAGTTTGACAGGAAAGAATGAAAAACTGTTTTTT. The chain is built from TRBV28 and TRBJ1-4; D is perhaps TRBD1 (6 bases). Germline loops: CDR1 MDHEN, CDR2 SYDVKM. With 3 bases removed from V and 5 bases from J, the gap between germline ends came to 10 bases. There are 14 residues in the CDR3.

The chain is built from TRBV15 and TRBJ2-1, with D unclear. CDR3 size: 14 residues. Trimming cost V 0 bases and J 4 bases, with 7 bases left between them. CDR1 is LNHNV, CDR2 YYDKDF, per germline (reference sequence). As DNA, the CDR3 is TGTGCCACCAGCAGAGATAGGCTTTACAATGAGCAGTTCTTC. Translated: CATSRDRLYNEQFF.

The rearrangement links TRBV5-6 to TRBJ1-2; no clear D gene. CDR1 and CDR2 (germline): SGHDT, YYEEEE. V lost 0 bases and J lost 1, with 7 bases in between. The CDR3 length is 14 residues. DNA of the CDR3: TGTGCCAGCAGCTTGGAACGGGGTAACTATGGCTACACCTTC. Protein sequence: CASSLERGNYGYTF.

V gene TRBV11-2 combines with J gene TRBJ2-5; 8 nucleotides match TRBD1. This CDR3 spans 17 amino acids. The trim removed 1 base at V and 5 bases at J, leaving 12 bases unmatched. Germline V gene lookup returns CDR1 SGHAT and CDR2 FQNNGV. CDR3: CASSLGLSGGVRETQYF. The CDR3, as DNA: TGTGCCAGCAGCTTAGGCCTGTCAGGGGGCGTAAGGGAGACCCAGTACTTC.

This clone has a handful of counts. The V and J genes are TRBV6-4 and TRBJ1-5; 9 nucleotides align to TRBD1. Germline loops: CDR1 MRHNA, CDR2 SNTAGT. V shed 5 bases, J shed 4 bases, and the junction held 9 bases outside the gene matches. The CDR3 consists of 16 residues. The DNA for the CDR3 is TGTGCCAGCAGTCATATCAAAGGACAGGGGAATCAGCCCCAGCATTTT. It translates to CASSHIKGQGNQPQHF.